Listed below are T cell receptor beta chains from one sample, sequenced in a study of T cells in Graves' hyperthyroidism and ophthalmopathy. In TCRdb, the multiplex PCR reads were re-called with MiXCR into one record per CDR3 protein. This sample has 200,000 to 250,000 distinct CDR3 sequences, with approximately 20% found just once. The sequenced sample was blood. These receptors originate from a man aged 35 to 55 with Graves' hyperthyroidism. Both conserved end residues are part of each CDR3. A D gene is named only where the DNA matches it firmly. Size tells how often a clone was seen (once, few, many) or the class of an expanded clone, and some rows leave it out.

CDR3,DNA,V,size,D,J
CATSDPREGETQYF,TGTGCCACCAGTGATCCCCGAGAGGGCGAGACCCAGTACTTC,TRBV24-1,-,-,TRBJ2-5
CASSPTFQEDKGYTF,TGTGCCAGCTCACCCACCTTCCAGGAGGATAAGGGCTACACCTTC,TRBV18,-,-,TRBJ1-2
CASSVEGSSCNEQFF,TGTGCCAGCAGCGTTGAGGGGAGCTCCTGCAATGAGCAGTTCTTC,TRBV9,-,-,TRBJ2-1
CASNEQGVHTEAFF,TGTGCCAGCAATGAACAGGGGGTTCACACTGAAGCTTTCTTT,TRBV6-2/TRBV6-3,many,TRBD1,TRBJ1-1
CASSSNSNEKLFF,TGTGCCAGCAGCTCAAATTCGAATGAAAAACTGTTTTTT,TRBV7-2,few,-,TRBJ1-4
CASSLTEGGPIADTQYF,TGTGCCAGCAGCCTAACGGAGGGGGGGCCAATTGCAGATACGCAGTATTTT,TRBV3-1,many,-,TRBJ2-3
CASSIPGSGANVLTF,TGTGCCAGTAGTATTCCCGGCTCTGGGGCCAACGTCCTGACTTTC,TRBV19,few,-,TRBJ2-6
CSVDRGGALSEQFF,TGCAGCGTTGATAGAGGGGGCGCCCTGAGTGAGCAGTTCTTC,TRBV29-1,many,TRBD1,TRBJ2-1
CSVAGTGHSYEQYF,TGCAGCGTTGCCGGGACAGGGCACTCCTACGAGCAGTACTTC,TRBV29-1,many,TRBD1,TRBJ2-7
CASSRRLAGLGDEQFF,TGTGCCAGCAGCCGAAGACTAGCGGGGCTCGGTGATGAGCAGTTCTTC,TRBV5-1,once,TRBD2,TRBJ2-1
CASSVTSTSEETQYF,TGTGCCAGCAGCGTGACCTCGACTAGCGAAGAGACCCAGTACTTC,TRBV9,many,TRBD2,TRBJ2-5
CASSFGLQTNYGYTF,TGTGCCAGCAGCTTCGGACTGCAAACTAACTATGGCTACACCTTC,TRBV28,many,-,TRBJ1-2
CASSHSRDKNQPQHF,TGTGCCAGCAGTCATTCCCGGGACAAAAATCAGCCCCAGCATTTT,TRBV2,many,-,TRBJ1-5
CASSLSGPSEKLFF,TGTGCCAGCAGTTTATCGGGACCCTCCGAAAAACTGTTTTTT,TRBV27,few,-,TRBJ1-4